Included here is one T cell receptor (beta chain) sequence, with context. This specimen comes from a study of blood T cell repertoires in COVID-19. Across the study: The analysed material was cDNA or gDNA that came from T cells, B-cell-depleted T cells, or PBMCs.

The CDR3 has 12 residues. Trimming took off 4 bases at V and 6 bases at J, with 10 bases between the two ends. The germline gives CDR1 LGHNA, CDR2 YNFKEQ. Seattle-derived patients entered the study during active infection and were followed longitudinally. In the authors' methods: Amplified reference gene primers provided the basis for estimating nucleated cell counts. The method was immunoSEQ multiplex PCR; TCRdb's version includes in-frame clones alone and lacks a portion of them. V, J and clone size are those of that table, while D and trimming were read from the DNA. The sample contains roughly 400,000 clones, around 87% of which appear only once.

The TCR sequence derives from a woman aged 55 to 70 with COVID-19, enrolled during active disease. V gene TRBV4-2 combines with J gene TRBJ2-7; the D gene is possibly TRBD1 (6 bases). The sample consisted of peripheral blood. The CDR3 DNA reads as TGTGCCAGCAGCCTTGACAGGCGCGAGCAGTACTTC. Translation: CASSLDRREQYF.